Here is one TCR beta chain with its context. This record belongs to a study of blood T cell repertoires in COVID-19. Study-level information: Acute and convalescent COVID-19 specimens originated in the United States, Italy and Spain. Nucleic acid was either cDNA or gDNA, and it came from T cells, B-cell-depleted T cells, or PBMCs.

The CDR3 is 15 amino acids. V dropped 5 bases and J dropped 6; count of bases not matched to a gene: 6. The germline CDR1 and CDR2 sequences are SGHAT and FQNNGV. Method: immunoSEQ multiplex PCR; TCRdb's copy keeps in-frame clones and lacks some. The sample has 250,000 or so clones; about nine tenths are singletons. The sequence derives from a woman in her 40s who had recovered from COVID-19. The sequenced sample was peripheral blood. V usage is TRBV11-2 and J usage is TRBJ1-4, with 10 bases that match TRBD1. CDR3 amino acids: CASSQDRGRDEKLFF. CDR3 bases: TGTGCCAGCAGCCAAGACAGGGGGCGAGATGAAAAACTGTTTTTT.